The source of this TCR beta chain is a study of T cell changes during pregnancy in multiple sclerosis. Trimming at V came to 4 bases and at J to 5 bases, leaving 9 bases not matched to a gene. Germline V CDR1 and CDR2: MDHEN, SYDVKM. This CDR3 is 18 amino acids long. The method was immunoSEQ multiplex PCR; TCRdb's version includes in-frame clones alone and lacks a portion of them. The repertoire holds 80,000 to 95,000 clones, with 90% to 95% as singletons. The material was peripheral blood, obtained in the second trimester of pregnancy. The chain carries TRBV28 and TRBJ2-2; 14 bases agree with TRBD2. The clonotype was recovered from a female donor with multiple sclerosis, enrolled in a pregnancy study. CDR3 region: CASSSATSGRVYTGELFF. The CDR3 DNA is TGTGCCAGCAGTTCCGCGACTAGCGGGAGGGTTTATACCGGGGAGCTGTTTTTT.